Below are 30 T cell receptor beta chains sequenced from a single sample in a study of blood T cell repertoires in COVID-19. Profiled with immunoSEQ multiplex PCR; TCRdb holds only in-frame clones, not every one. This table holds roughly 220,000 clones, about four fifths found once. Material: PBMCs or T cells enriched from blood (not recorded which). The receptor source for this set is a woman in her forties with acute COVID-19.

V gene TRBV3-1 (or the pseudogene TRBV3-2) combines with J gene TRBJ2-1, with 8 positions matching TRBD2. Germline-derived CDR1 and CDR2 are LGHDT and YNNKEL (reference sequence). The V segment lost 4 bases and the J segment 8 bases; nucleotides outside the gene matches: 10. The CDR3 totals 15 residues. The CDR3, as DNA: TGTGCCAGCAGCCTCGGGGTAGCGGGGAACGATGAGCAGTTCTTC. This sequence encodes CASSLGVAGNDEQFF.

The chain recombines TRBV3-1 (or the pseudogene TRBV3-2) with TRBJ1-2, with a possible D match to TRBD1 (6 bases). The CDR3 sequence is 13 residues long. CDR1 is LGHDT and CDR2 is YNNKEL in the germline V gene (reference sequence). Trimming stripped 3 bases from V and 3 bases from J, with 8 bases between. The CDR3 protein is CASSQDSYYGYTF. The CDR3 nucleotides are TGTGCCAGCAGCCAGGACAGCTACTATGGCTACACCTTC.

The CDR3 loop is CSVVQGWYEQFF. CDR3 sequence (DNA): TGCAGCGTTGTTCAGGGGTGGTATGAGCAGTTCTTC. This chain connects TRBV29-1 to TRBJ2-1; possible D gene TRBD1, 6 bases. The CDR3 length is 12 residues. CDR1 is SQVTM, CDR2 ANQGSEA, per germline. V lost 4 bases to trimming and J lost 8 bases, with 12 bases between them.

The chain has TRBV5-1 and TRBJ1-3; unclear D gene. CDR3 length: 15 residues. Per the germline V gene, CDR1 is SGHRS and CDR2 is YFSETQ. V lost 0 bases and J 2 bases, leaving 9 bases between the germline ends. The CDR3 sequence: CASSLDPSAGNTIYF. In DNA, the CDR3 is TGCGCCAGCAGCTTGGACCCTAGCGCTGGAAACACCATATATTTT.

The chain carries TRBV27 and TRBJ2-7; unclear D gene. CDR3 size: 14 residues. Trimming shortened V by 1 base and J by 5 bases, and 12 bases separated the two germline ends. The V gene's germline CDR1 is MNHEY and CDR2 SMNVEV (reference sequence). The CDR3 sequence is CASSLFVGVHEQYF. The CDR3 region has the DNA TGTGCCAGCAGTTTATTCGTCGGTGTCCACGAGCAGTACTTC.

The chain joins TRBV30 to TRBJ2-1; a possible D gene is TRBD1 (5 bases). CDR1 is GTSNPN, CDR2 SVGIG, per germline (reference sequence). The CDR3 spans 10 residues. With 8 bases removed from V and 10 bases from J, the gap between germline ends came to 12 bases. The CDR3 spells CARGQREQFF. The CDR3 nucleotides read TGTGCCCGTGGACAACGCGAGCAGTTCTTC.

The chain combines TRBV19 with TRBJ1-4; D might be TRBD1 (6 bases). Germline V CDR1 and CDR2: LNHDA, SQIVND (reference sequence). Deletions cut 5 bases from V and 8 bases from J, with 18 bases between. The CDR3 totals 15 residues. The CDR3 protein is CASSDPGQGAEKLFF. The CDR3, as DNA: TGTGCCAGTAGTGATCCGGGACAAGGGGCCGAAAAACTGTTTTTT.

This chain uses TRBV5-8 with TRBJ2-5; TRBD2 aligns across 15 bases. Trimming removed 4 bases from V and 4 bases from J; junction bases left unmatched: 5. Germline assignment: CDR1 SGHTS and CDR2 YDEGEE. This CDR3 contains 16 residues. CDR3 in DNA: TGTGCCAGCAGCACGGGACTAGCGGGGGGCCGAGAGACCCAGTACTTC. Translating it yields CASSTGLAGGRETQYF.

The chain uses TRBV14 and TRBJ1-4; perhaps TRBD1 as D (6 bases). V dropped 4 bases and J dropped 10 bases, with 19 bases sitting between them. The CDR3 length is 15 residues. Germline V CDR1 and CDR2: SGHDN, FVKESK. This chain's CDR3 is CASSLLGHKGGKLFF. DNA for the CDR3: TGTGCCAGCAGCCTCCTGGGACATAAAGGTGGAAAACTGTTTTTT.

The CDR3 here is CASSKDYYEQYF. The CDR3 DNA reads as TGTGCCAGCAGCAAGGACTATTACGAGCAGTACTTC. The V gene is TRBV5-4, the J gene TRBJ2-7; possible D gene TRBD2, 6 bases. The CDR3 covers 12 residues. V was shortened by 4 bases and J by 4 bases, with 9 bases between the two germline ends. Germline lookup yields CDR1 SGHNT and CDR2 YYREEE (reference sequence). The full variable domain, rest sourced from reference TRBV5-4 and TRBJ2-7, is ETGVTQSPTHLIKTRGQQVTLRCSSQSGHNTVSWYQQALGQGPQFIFQYYREEENGRGNFPPRFSGLQFPNYSSELNVNALELDDSALYLCASSKDYYEQYFGPGTRLTVT.

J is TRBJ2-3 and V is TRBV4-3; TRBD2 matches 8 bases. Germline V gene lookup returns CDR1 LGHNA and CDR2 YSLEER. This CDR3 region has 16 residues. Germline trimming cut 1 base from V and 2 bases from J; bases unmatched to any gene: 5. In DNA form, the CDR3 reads TGCGCCAGCAGCCAAGTGGCGGGGGGTGACACAGATACGCAGTATTTT. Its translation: CASSQVAGGDTDTQYF.

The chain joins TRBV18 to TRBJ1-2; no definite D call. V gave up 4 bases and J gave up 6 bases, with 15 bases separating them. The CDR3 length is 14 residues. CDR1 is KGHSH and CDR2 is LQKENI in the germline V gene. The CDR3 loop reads CASSLTEGGDGYTF. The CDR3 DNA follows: TGTGCCAGCTCACTCACGGAGGGCGGGGATGGCTACACCTTC.

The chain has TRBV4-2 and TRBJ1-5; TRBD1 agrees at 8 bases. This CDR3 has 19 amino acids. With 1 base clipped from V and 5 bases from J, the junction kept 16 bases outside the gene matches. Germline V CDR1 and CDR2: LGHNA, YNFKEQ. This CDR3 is CASSQVSWTGWGDDQPQHF. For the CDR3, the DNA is TGTGCCAGCAGCCAAGTTTCATGGACAGGGTGGGGCGATGATCAGCCCCAGCATTTT.

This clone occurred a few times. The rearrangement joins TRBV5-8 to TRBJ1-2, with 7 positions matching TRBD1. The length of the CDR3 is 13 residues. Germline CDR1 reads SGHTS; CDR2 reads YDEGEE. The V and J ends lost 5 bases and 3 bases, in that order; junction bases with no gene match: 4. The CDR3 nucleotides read TGTGCCAGCAGGGACAGGAATGACTATGGCTACACCTTC. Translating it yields CASRDRNDYGYTF.

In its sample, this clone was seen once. The CDR3 loop reads CASSWEGLPYEQYF. The CDR3 DNA sequence: TGCGCCAGCAGCTGGGAGGGACTACCCTACGAGCAGTACTTC. The chain combines TRBV5-1 with TRBJ2-7; TRBD2 aligns across 7 bases. The CDR3 totals 14 residues. Germline values: CDR1 SGHRS, CDR2 YFSETQ. The trim removed 3 bases at V and 2 bases at J, leaving 5 bases unmatched.

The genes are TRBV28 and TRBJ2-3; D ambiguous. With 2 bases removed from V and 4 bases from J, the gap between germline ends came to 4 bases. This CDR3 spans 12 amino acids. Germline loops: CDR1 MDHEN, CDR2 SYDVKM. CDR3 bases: TGTGCCAGCAGTTTACCGGCAGATACGCAGTATTTT. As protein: CASSLPADTQYF.

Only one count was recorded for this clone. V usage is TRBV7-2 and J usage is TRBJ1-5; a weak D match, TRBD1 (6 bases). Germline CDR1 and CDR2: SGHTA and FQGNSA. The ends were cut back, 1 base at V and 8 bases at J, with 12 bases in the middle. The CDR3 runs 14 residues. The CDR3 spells CASSLDRVGKPQHF. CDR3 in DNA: TGTGCCAGCAGCTTAGACAGGGTGGGGAAGCCCCAGCATTTT.

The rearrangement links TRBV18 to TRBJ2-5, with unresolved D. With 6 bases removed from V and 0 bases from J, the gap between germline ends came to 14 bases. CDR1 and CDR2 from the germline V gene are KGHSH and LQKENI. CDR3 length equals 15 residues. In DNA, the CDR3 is TGTGCCAGCTCTCCCACGGCGACTCACCAAGAGACCCAGTACTTC. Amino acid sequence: CASSPTATHQETQYF.

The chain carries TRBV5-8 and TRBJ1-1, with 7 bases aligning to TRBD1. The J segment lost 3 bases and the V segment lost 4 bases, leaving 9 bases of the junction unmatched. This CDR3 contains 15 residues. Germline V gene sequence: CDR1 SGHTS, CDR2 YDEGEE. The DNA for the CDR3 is TGTGCCAGCAGCCCCGAGACAGGGAGATACACTGAAGCTTTCTTT. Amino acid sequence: CASSPETGRYTEAFF. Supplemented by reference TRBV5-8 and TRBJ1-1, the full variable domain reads EAGVTQSPTHLIKTRGQQATLRCSPISGHTSVYWYQQALGLGLQFLLWYDEGEERNRGNFPPRFSGRQFPNYSSELNVNALELEDSALYLCASSPETGRYTEAFFGQGTRLTVV.

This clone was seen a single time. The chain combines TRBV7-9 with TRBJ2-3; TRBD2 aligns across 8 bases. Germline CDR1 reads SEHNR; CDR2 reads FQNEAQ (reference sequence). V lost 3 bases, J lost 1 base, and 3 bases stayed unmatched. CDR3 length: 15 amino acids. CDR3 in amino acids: CASSFSAGGTDTQYF. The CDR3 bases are TGTGCCAGCAGCTTTTCAGCGGGAGGCACAGATACGCAGTATTTT.

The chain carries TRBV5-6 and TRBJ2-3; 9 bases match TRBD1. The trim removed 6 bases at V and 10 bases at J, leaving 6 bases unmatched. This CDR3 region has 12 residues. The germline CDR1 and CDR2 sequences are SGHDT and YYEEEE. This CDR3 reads CASIGTGQAQYF. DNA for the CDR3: TGTGCCAGCATCGGGACAGGGCAGGCGCAGTATTTT.

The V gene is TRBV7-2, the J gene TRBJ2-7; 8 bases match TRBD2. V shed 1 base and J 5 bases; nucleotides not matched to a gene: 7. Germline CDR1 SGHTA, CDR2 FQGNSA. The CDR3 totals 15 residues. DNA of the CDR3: TGTGCCAGCAGCTTAGGAGCGGGAGCAGTTGACGAGCAGTACTTC. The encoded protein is CASSLGAGAVDEQYF.

The CDR3: CASTPPGGGWNTGELFF. CDR3 DNA sequence: TGTGCCAGCACCCCTCCTGGGGGGGGTTGGAACACCGGGGAGCTGTTTTTT. This rearrangement joins TRBV28 to TRBJ2-2, with TRBD2 identical over 7 bases. In germline, CDR1 is MDHEN, CDR2 SYDVKM. The CDR3 has 17 amino acids. With 7 bases clipped from V and 1 base from J, the junction kept 12 bases outside the gene matches.

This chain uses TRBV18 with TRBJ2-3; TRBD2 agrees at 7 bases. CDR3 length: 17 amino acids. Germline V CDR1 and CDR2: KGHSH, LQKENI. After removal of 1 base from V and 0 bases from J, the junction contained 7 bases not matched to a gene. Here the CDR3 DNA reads TGTGCCAGCTCACCACGCGCGAGCGGGATTAGCACAGATACGCAGTATTTT. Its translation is CASSPRASGISTDTQYF.

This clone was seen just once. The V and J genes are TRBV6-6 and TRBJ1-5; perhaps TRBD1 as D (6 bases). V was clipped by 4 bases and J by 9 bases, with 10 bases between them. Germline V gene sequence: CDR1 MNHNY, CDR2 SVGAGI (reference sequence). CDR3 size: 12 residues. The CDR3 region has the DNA TGTGCCAGCAGTTCACAGGGCTCGCCCCAGCATTTT. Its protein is CASSSQGSPQHF.

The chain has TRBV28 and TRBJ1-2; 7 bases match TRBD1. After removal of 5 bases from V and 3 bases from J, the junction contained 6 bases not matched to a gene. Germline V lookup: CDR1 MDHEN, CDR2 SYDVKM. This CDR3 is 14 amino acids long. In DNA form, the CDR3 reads TGTGCCAGCAGTCCCGGACAGGACCACTATGGCTACACCTTC. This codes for CASSPGQDHYGYTF.

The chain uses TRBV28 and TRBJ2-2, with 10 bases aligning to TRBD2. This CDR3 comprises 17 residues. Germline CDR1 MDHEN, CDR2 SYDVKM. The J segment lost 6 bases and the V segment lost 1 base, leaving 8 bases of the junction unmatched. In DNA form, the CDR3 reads TGTGCCAGCAGTTTATCCTCAGCGGGAGGGCGGTCCGGGGAGCTGTTTTTT. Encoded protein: CASSLSSAGGRSGELFF. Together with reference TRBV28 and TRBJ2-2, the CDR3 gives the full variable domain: DVKVTQSSRYLVKRTGEKVFLECVQDMDHENMFWYRQDPGLGLRLIYFSYDVKMKEKGDIPEGYSVSREKKERFSLILESASTNQTSMYLCASSLSSAGGRSGELFFGEGSRLTVL.

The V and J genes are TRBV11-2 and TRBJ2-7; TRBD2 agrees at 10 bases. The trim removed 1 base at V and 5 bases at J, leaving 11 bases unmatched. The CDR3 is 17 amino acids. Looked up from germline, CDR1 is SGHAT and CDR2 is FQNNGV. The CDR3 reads CASSLGPALAGVNEQYF. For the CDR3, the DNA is TGTGCCAGCAGCTTAGGACCCGCTCTAGCGGGAGTAAACGAGCAGTACTTC.

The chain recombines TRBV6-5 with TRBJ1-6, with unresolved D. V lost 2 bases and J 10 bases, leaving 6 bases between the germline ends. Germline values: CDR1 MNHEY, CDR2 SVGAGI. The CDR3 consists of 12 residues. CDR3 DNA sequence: TGTGCCAGCAGTTACGCCAGGTCACCCCTCCACTTT. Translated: CASSYARSPLHF.

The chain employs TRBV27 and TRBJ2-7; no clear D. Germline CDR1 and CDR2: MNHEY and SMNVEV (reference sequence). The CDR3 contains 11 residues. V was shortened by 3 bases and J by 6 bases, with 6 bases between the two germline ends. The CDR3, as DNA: TGTGCCAGCAGTTTTGGGCGCGAGCAGTACTTC. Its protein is CASSFGREQYF.